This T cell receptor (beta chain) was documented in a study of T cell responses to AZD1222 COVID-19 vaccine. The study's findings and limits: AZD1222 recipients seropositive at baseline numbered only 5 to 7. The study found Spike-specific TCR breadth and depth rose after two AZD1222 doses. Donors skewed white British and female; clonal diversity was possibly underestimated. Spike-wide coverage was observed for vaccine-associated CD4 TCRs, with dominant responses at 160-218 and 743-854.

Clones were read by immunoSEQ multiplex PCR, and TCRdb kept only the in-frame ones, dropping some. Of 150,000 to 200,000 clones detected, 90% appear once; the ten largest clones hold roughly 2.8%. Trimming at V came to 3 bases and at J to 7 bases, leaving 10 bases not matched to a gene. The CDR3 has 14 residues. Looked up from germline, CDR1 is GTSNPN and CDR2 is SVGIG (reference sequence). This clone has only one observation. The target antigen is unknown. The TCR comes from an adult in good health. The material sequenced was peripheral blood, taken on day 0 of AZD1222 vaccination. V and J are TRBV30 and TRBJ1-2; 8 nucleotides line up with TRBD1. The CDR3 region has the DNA TGTGCCTGGAGGAACCATGGGACAGGCTTTGGCTACACCTTC. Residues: CAWRNHGTGFGYTF.